This T cell receptor (beta chain) is from a study of beta chain features in type 1 diabetes. At the level of the study: Comparable age, gender and cell yields were observed in patients relative to healthy donors.

The study, taken as a whole, reports: In every one of the four CD4+ subsets, TCRB CDR3s were moderately but significantly shorter in Type 1 diabetes patients. Among type 1 diabetes patients, VDJ junctions had fewer insertions and more deletions.

In total, each donor contributed a single heparinised blood draw that averaged about 120 mL. TCRB transcripts that were expressed got sequenced, as all of the isolated RNA had been reverse transcribed. The read count averaged roughly 3.5 million across naive, central memory and regulatory T cell samples. Assay: immunoSEQ multiplex PCR; the TCRdb copy retains only in-frame clones and omits some. The sample includes 200,000 to 300,000 clones, approximately 15% seen only once; the top ten take about 0.019%. CDR3 length: 13 residues. Germline CDR1 reads SQVTM; CDR2 reads ANQGSEA. V was clipped by 1 base and J by 5 bases; unmatched bases: 1. As for this clone: Its antigen is currently unknown.

The gene calls are TRBV29-1 and TRBJ1-4; 7 bases align to TRBD1. Sequencing was done on a sample of naive CD4+ T cells from blood. The source is a man aged 25 to 40 with type 1 diabetes. Here the CDR3 DNA reads TGCAGCGTTGAAGGACAGGGAAATGAAAAACTGTTTTTT. Its translation: CSVEGQGNEKLFF.